What follows is one T cell receptor beta chain and its context. This specimen comes from a study of blood T cell repertoires in COVID-19. Only in-frame clones appear in the TCRdb table, and some are missing; sequencing was by immunoSEQ multiplex PCR. The data show 200,000 to 250,000 clones, roughly 84% seen once. CDR3 size: 17 residues. Between the trimmed V and J ends, which lost 0 bases and 0 bases, there was a span of 9 bases. Germline V CDR1 and CDR2: MGHRA, YSYEKL. This clonotype originated in a man in his fifties or sixties who had recovered from COVID-19. This chain joins TRBV4-1 and TRBJ2-6, with D possibly being TRBD2 (6 bases). Sequencing used peripheral blood. For the CDR3, the DNA is TGCGCCAGCAGCCAAGATCTCGGGAGCTCTGGGGCCAACGTCCTGACTTTC. Its translation is CASSQDLGSSGANVLTF.